Listed here are 26 T cell receptor beta chains from one sample, sequenced in a study of CD8+CD57+ T cells in acquired aplastic anemia. Profiles of TCR beta VDJ and CDR3 were generated from a genomic DNA template. TCRdb ran MiXCR on the reads and lists one entry per CDR3 protein. Of about 150,000 distinct CDR3 sequences in the sample, roughly 49% were seen once. Individuals selected for sequencing had exhibited CD8+CD57+ cell expansion on flow cytometry. The sequencing input was sorted CD4+, CD8+, or CD8+CD57+ T cells (not recorded which) from PBMCs. The source of these receptors is a human donor with aplastic anemia.

This clonotype was counted between two and nine times. V is TRBV2 and J is TRBJ2-3; 9 nucleotides line up with TRBD1. Germline V CDR1 and CDR2: SNHLY, FYNNEI. The CDR3 has 14 amino acids. The CDR3 coding sequence is TGTGCTAGAGGCCCGGGACAGGGACGCGGTACGCAGTATTTT. It codes for CARGPGQGRGTQYF.

The CDR3 loop is CVSSEWGNEQYV. In DNA, the CDR3 is TGTGTCAGCAGTGAGTGGGGCAACGAGCAGTACGTC. The V and J genes are TRBV2 and TRBJ2-7, with D maybe TRBD1 (5 bases). The germline CDR1 and CDR2 sequences are SNHLY and FYNNEI. The CDR3 runs 12 residues.

The table lists this clonotype with many counts. The J gene is TRBJ2-2, the V gene TRBV6-1; 8 nucleotides line up with TRBD2. Germline V CDR1 and CDR2: MNHNS, SASEGT. This CDR3 spans 13 amino acids. The V segment lost 6 bases and the J segment 6 bases; nucleotides outside the gene matches: 3. The CDR3 reads CASRGLEAGELFF. Written as DNA, the CDR3 is TGTGCCAGCAGGGGACTAGAAGCCGGGGAGCTGTTTTTT.

In this sample, this clonotype turned up many times. The rearrangement joins TRBV20-1 to TRBJ1-1; D is possibly TRBD1 (6 bases). Per the germline V gene, CDR1 is DFQATT and CDR2 is SNEGSKA (reference sequence). The CDR3 length is 14 residues. Deletions cut 3 bases from V and 5 bases from J, with 16 bases between. CDR3 bases: TGCAGTGCTAGGGGTTTGGGGGGGCGGACTGAAGCTTTCTTT. It translates to CSARGLGGRTEAFF.

This clonotype has at least ten counts. V gene TRBV11-2 combines with J gene TRBJ1-2; D unclear. The ends were cut back, 0 bases at V and 1 base at J, with 6 bases in the middle. Looked up from germline, CDR1 is SGHAT and CDR2 is FQNNGV. There are 14 residues in the CDR3. The CDR3 protein is CASSLEGLNYGYTF. CDR3 sequence (DNA): TGTGCCAGCAGCTTAGAAGGCCTTAACTATGGCTACACCTTC.

The chain links TRBV19 to TRBJ2-5; maybe TRBD1 (5 bases). The germline V and J ends were trimmed by 1 base and 2 bases, with 11 bases remaining between them. The CDR3 is made up of 15 amino acids. The germline gives CDR1 LNHDA, CDR2 SQIVND (reference sequence). CDR3 DNA: TGTGCCAGTAGTATAGCTACAGGCCCACAAGAGACCCAGTACTTC. This translates into CASSIATGPQETQYF.

This clonotype occurred many times. This chain links TRBV4-1 with TRBJ1-4; 7 nucleotides match TRBD1. The CDR3 runs 16 residues. Germline V gives CDR1 MGHRA, CDR2 YSYEKL. The trim removed 0 bases at V and 7 bases at J, leaving 8 bases unmatched. This chain's CDR3 is CASSQEGRGRFEKLFF. In DNA form, the CDR3 reads TGCGCCAGCAGCCAAGAAGGTAGGGGGCGCTTTGAAAAACTGTTTTTT.

This clonotype came up a few times. The chain links TRBV5-1 to TRBJ1-1; D gene uncertain. Trimming cost V 6 bases and J 1 base, with 19 bases left between them. The CDR3 has 16 amino acids. Germline loops: CDR1 SGHRS, CDR2 YFSETQ. CDR3 nucleotides: TGCGCCAGCAAACCCCCCGTTTCGGGTCCGAACACTGAAGCTTTCTTT. Translation: CASKPPVSGPNTEAFF.

This clonotype was observed at least ten times. This chain connects TRBV15 to TRBJ1-1, with TRBD1 matching over 7 bases. Per the germline V gene, CDR1 is LNHNV and CDR2 is YYDKDF (reference sequence). The CDR3 is 13 residues long. Losses at the gene ends were 6 bases for V and 3 bases for J; bases not matched to a gene: 4. CDR3 loop: CATRRQGDTEAFF. In DNA, the CDR3 is TGTGCCACCAGGAGGCAGGGGGACACTGAAGCTTTCTTT.

The V call is TRBV20-1, the J call TRBJ1-1, with 12 positions matching TRBD1. The CDR3 sequence is 11 residues long. The V segment lost 8 bases and the J segment 9 bases; nucleotides outside the gene matches: 4. Per the germline V gene, CDR1 is DFQATT and CDR2 is SNEGSKA (reference sequence). Here the CDR3 DNA reads TGCAGTAGCCGGGACAGGGGGCAAGCTTTCTTT. Translating it yields CSSRDRGQAFF.

The CDR3 spells CANNLASYEQYF. For the CDR3, the DNA is TGTGCCAACAACTTGGCGTCCTACGAGCAGTACTTC. This sequence joins TRBV2 and TRBJ2-7; D is uncertain. This CDR3 spans 12 amino acids. Germline V gives CDR1 SNHLY, CDR2 FYNNEI. Trimming left V 10 bases short and J 1 base short, with 11 bases between. Looking up the rest from reference TRBV2 and TRBJ2-7 gives the full variable domain: EPEVTQTPSHQVTQMGQEVILRCVPISNHLYFYWYRQILGQKVEFLVSFYNNEISEKSEIFDDQFSVERPDGSNFTLKIRSTKLEDSAMYFCANNLASYEQYFGPGTRLTVT.

This clonotype occurred many times. The chain uses TRBV19 and TRBJ1-1; TRBD1 aligns across 7 bases. The V gene end was trimmed by 5 bases and the J gene end by 1 base; junction bases not matched to a gene: 7. The germline CDR1 and CDR2 sequences are LNHDA and SQIVND (reference sequence). The CDR3 loop spans 15 amino acids. CDR3 bases: TGTGCCAGTAGTCCTCTCAGGGGGACGAACACTGAAGCTTTCTTT. Translation gives CASSPLRGTNTEAFF.

The J gene is TRBJ1-1, the V gene TRBV5-1; maybe TRBD1 (5 bases). Germline loops: CDR1 SGHRS, CDR2 YFSETQ. V lost 0 bases to trimming and J lost 2 bases, with 11 bases between them. CDR3 size: 15 residues. CDR3 in amino acids: CASSLVVGGNTEAFF. The CDR3 DNA reads as TGCGCCAGCAGCTTGGTGGTGGGGGGAAACACTGAAGCTTTCTTT.

Ten or more counts support this clonotype. V and J are TRBV7-2 and TRBJ1-1; 12 bases align to TRBD1. The CDR3 extends over 18 amino acids. With 4 bases clipped from V and 4 bases from J, the junction kept 13 bases outside the gene matches. The germline CDR1 and CDR2 sequences are SGHTA and FQGNSA. The CDR3 region has the DNA TGTGCCAGCAGCTCCCTCACCGGGACAGGGGGCTTGGGCACTGAAGCTTTCTTT. It yields the protein CASSSLTGTGGLGTEAFF.

Details on this clonotype: A much larger clone differs from this one at a single base, so this may be a read error. This sequence joins TRBV9 and TRBJ1-6; weak D call: TRBD1 (5 bases). Germline lookup yields CDR1 SGDLS and CDR2 YYNGEE. The CDR3 has 17 residues. Trimming removed 5 bases from V and 7 bases from J, with 22 bases in between. The CDR3: CASRGNGFGTRNSPLHF. The CDR3 nucleotides are TGTGCCAGCAGGGGCAATGGGTTTGGGACTAGGAATTCACCCCTCCACTTT. The full variable domain, its missing parts supplied by reference TRBV9 and TRBJ1-6, is DSGVTQTPKHLITATGQRVTLRCSPRSGDLSVYWYQQSLDQGLQFLIQYYNGEERAKGNILERFSAQQFPDLHSELNLSSLELGDSALYFCASRGNGFGTRNSPLHFGNGTRLTVT.

DNA of the CDR3: TGTGCCAGCAGCTTATCGGGACAGGGTGTCGAGACCCAGTACTTC. Protein sequence: CASSLSGQGVETQYF. This chain links TRBV7-2 with TRBJ2-5; 9 bases are a match to TRBD1. Trimming removed 2 bases from V and 5 bases from J; junction bases left unmatched: 6. Germline lookup yields CDR1 SGHTA and CDR2 FQGNSA. The CDR3 totals 15 residues.

This clonotype was detected ten times or more. The J gene is TRBJ1-3, the V gene TRBV4-3, with D possibly matching TRBD1 (6 bases). The CDR3 totals 17 residues. Germline CDR1 reads LGHNA; CDR2 reads YSLEER. Trimming cost V 3 bases and J 0 bases, with 15 bases left between them. CDR3 bases: TGCGCCAGCAGCCAGTCCAGGACAGACCGCTCTGGAAACACCATATATTTT. It yields the protein CASSQSRTDRSGNTIYF.

The sample holds many counts of this clonotype. The gene calls are TRBV4-3 and TRBJ1-3; no firm D call. V dropped 0 bases and J dropped 1 base, with 7 bases sitting between them. The CDR3 covers 15 residues. Germline CDR1 reads LGHNA; CDR2 reads YSLEER. CDR3 residues: CASSQDRVSGNTIYF. The CDR3 nucleotides are TGCGCCAGCAGCCAAGATAGGGTTTCTGGAAACACCATATATTTT.

V usage is TRBV5-1 and J usage is TRBJ2-2; 9 nucleotides line up with TRBD1. J lost 2 bases, V lost 0 bases, and 14 bases had no gene match. Germline loops: CDR1 SGHRS, CDR2 YFSETQ. The CDR3 consists of 20 residues. The CDR3 spells CASSLDYVNDRGVNTGELFF. The CDR3 DNA is TGCGCCAGCAGCTTGGATTACGTTAATGACAGGGGGGTTAACACCGGGGAGCTGTTTTTT.

The chain links TRBV5-1 to TRBJ1-2; weak D call: TRBD1 (5 bases). The V and J ends lost 0 bases and 6 bases respectively, with 12 bases between them. Germline V gene sequence: CDR1 SGHRS, CDR2 YFSETQ. The CDR3 covers 14 residues. The CDR3 here is CASSLAGPGDGYTF. CDR3 bases: TGCGCCAGCAGCTTGGCGGGGCCGGGGGATGGCTACACCTTC.

The sample holds a few counts of this clonotype. V and J are TRBV10-3 and TRBJ2-7; 7 bases fit TRBD1. Germline V gene sequence: CDR1 ENHRY, CDR2 SYGVKD. V shed 10 bases and J 4 bases; nucleotides not matched to a gene: 4. The CDR3 length is 11 residues. The CDR3 coding sequence is TGTGCCAGTACAGGGGCATACGAGCAGTACTTC. This gives the protein CASTGAYEQYF.

As for this clonotype: This could be a read error, since a much larger clone is one nucleotide away. This chain uses TRBV18 with TRBJ2-7, with a possible D match to TRBD1 (5 bases). The CDR3 runs 13 residues. Germline values: CDR1 KGHSH, CDR2 LQKENI. V lost 5 bases, J lost 5 bases, and 13 bases lay in between. This CDR3 reads CASSDKGPNEQYF. CDR3 DNA sequence: TGTGCCAGCTCAGACAAGGGGCCCAACGAGCAGTACTTC.

The chain uses TRBV20-1 and TRBJ2-1; unclear D gene. This CDR3 is built from 14 residues. Trimming left V 6 bases short and J 0 bases short, with 12 bases between. The germline gives CDR1 DFQATT, CDR2 SNEGSKA (reference sequence). The CDR3 DNA reads TGCAGTGCAAACGACGGACCCTCCTACAATGAGCAGTTCTTC. Encoded protein: CSANDGPSYNEQFF.

The chain joins TRBV29-1 to TRBJ1-5; tentatively, D is TRBD1 (6 bases). The CDR3 has 14 residues. Germline lookup yields CDR1 SQVTM and CDR2 ANQGSEA. The V gene lost 1 base and the J gene lost 6 bases, with 13 bases spanning the gap. Written as DNA, the CDR3 is TGCAGCGTTGAAGTAGGGCAGGGGAGTCAGCCCCAGCATTTT. Its translation: CSVEVGQGSQPQHF.

This clonotype was picked up many times. A junction end diverges from the germline sequence, so it may reflect a read error. The chain couples TRBV6-5 to TRBJ1-5, with 8 bases aligning to TRBD1. Germline V CDR1 and CDR2: MNHEY, SVGAGI. The CDR3 has 11 amino acids. CDR3 amino acids: CASSYNRGMYF. The CDR3 DNA follows: TGTGCCAGCAGTTATAACAGGGGGATGTATTTT.

This clonotype was seen a few times. CDR3 sequence: CSAVTGATNTEAFF. The CDR3 DNA follows: TGCAGCGCGGTTACAGGAGCCACGAACACTGAAGCTTTCTTT. V gene TRBV29-1 combines with J gene TRBJ1-1; tentative D call: TRBD1 (5 bases). Germline CDR1 reads SQVTM; CDR2 reads ANQGSEA. The V and J ends lost 7 bases and 1 base respectively, with 16 bases between them. This CDR3 contains 14 residues.